This T cell receptor beta chain comes out of a study of OX40 agonist ivuxolimab in advanced cancers. Study-level background: Head and neck, renal cell, melanoma or hepatocellular carcinoma were the cancers that dose-escalation patients had.

The method was immunoSEQ multiplex PCR; TCRdb's version includes in-frame clones alone and lacks a portion of them. The table has about 120,000 clones, 80% to 90% seen once; the top ten hold 0.55%. CDR3 length: 16 residues. Germline loops: CDR1 SGHNT, CDR2 YYREEE (reference sequence). V dropped 4 bases and J dropped 7; count of bases not matched to a gene: 14. The sequence was collected from an adult with an advanced solid tumor such as melanoma, head and neck, liver or kidney cancer. This chain uses TRBV5-4 with TRBJ1-5; 7 bases are shared with TRBD1. The sample in question was CD4+ or CD8+ T cells sorted from blood, obtained in a trial of the OX40 agonist ivuxolimab. CDR3 region: CASSQGGAGQEQPQHF. In DNA, the CDR3 is TGTGCCAGCAGCCAAGGGGGCGCAGGTCAGGAGCAGCCCCAGCATTTT.